These T cell receptor beta chains were read from a single sample in a study of T cell responses to AZD1222 COVID-19 vaccine. Sequencing used immunoSEQ multiplex PCR; TCRdb keeps in-frame clones, though not all of them. The sample has some 96,000 clones, approximately 84% seen once; the top ten hold 11% to 15%. The sample here was peripheral blood, taken 28 days after the second AZD1222 dose. Every receptor here comes from an adult who received the AZD1222 COVID-19 vaccine. CDR3s leave out the opening cysteine and the closing phenylalanine or tryptophan.

V gene	J gene	CDR3 protein
TRBV9	TRBJ2-5	ASSVVWDRVDETQY
TRBV28	TRBJ2-5	ASRLQGTFTKTQY
TRBV7-9	TRBJ2-3	ASSLVGREGTDTQY
TRBV5-4	TRBJ2-7	ASSLGESYEQY
TRBV9	TRBJ2-1	ASSVGGAGEQF
TRBV5-1	TRBJ1-2	ASSLGGAYGYT
TRBV11-2	TRBJ2-1	ASSLAGPSYNEQF
TRBV30	TRBJ1-2	AWSHYRGQGSNYGYT
TRBV9	TRBJ1-2	ASSVRQGSRGGYT
TRBV30	TRBJ2-7	AWSASQGYEQY
TRBV6-5	TRBJ1-1	ASSPPGGQGAF
TRBV7-3	TRBJ1-6	ASSITGTGNNSPLH
TRBV6-6	TRBJ1-6	ASSYSGPGENSPLH
TRBV6-5	TRBJ2-7	ASSLHSELSYEQY
TRBV5-1	TRBJ1-1	ASSLAWSENTEAF
TRBV7-8	TRBJ2-5	ASSLERQETQY
TRBV5-1	TRBJ1-3	ASSLESSGNTIY
TRBV19	TRBJ1-1	ASMRGREASEAF
TRBV29-1	TRBJ1-1	SILTGMNTEAF
TRBV5-1	TRBJ1-2	ASSPGTGDGYT
TRBV12-3/TRBV12-4	TRBJ2-7	ASTGRGPYEQY
TRBV7-2	TRBJ1-3	ASSYTGTLGNTIY
TRBV12-5	TRBJ2-5	ASGREEVWNQETQY
TRBV11-2	TRBJ1-2	ASSLSAGSESYT
TRBV30	TRBJ2-7	AWNRASYEQY
TRBV10-3	TRBJ2-7	AISESALEQY
TRBV2	TRBJ2-7	ASDRDDYEQY
TRBV5-1	TRBJ1-5	ASSLGVSMQPQH
TRBV5-1	TRBJ1-4	ASSLAGTGAGEKLF
TRBV5-6	TRBJ1-2	ASSPPGGATGHYGYT
TRBV3-1/TRBV3-2	TRBJ1-4	ASSFGTDNEKLF
TRBV6-5	TRBJ1-5	ASSYDGYQPQH
TRBV7-8	TRBJ1-1	ASSLGQGNTEAF
TRBV7-6	TRBJ1-1	ASSLAGDTEAF
TRBV18	TRBJ2-7	ASSSDSYEQY
TRBV6-5	TRBJ2-7	ASSFGQNAPYEQY
TRBV19	TRBJ2-7	ASSRNPSSYEQY
TRBV20-1	TRBJ2-1	SARMMGVQF